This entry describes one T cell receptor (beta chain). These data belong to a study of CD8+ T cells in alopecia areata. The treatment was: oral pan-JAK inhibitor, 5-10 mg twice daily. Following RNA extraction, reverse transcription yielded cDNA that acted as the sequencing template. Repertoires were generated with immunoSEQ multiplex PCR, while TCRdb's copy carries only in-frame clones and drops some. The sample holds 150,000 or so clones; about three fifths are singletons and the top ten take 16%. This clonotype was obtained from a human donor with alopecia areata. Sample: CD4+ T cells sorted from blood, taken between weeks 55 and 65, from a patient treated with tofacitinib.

The CDR3 DNA follows: TGTGCCAGCAGCTCCGAGAACAGGGGCTATGGCTACACCTTC. Its protein is CASSSENRGYGYTF. V gene TRBV5-4 combines with J gene TRBJ1-2; 7 bases fit TRBD1. This CDR3 has 14 amino acids. J lost 4 bases, V lost 3 bases, and 6 bases had no gene match. CDR1 is SGHNT and CDR2 is YYREEE in the germline V gene (reference sequence).